The 13 T cell receptor beta chains below come from one sample, sequenced in a study of T-cell memory formation after mild COVID-19. TCRdb re-called the 5' RACE reads through MiXCR, storing one row per CDR3 protein. The sample yields 150,000 to 200,000 distinct CDR3 sequences, more than 14% seen once. Material for sequencing was PBMCs or a T cell subset sorted from them (not recorded which). The receptor source for this set is an adult woman who had mild COVID-19 (a few samples of this study predate the infection). Cell type and time point are not known.

This clonotype came up a few times. The V gene is TRBV20-1, the J gene TRBJ2-3, with TRBD2 identical over 10 bases. This CDR3 has 16 amino acids. Germline CDR1 reads DFQATT; CDR2 reads SNEGSKA (reference sequence). Germline trimming cut 6 bases from V and 5 bases from J; bases unmatched to any gene: 14. The CDR3 DNA reads as TGCAGTGCCCAGCCCGGGCTAGCGGGGGTACAAGATACGCAGTATTTT. Translating gives CSAQPGLAGVQDTQYF.

The sample holds many counts of this clonotype. The chain couples TRBV11-2 to TRBJ1-2; possibly TRBD1 for D (5 bases). V dropped 1 base and J dropped 4 bases, with 19 bases sitting between them. The germline gives CDR1 SGHAT, CDR2 FQNNGV. This CDR3 has 17 residues. The CDR3 protein is CASSLGYGRQRFYGYTF. CDR3 in DNA: TGTGCCAGCAGCTTAGGATACGGCCGACAGAGATTCTATGGCTACACCTTC.

This clonotype was counted between two and nine times. The V gene is TRBV11-3, the J gene TRBJ1-1; D gene uncertain. CDR1 is SGHNT and CDR2 is YENEEA in the germline V gene. CDR3 length equals 13 residues. Trimming stripped 3 bases from V and 6 bases from J, with 11 bases between. DNA of the CDR3: TGTGCCAGCAGCTTTTATCGCTCCGCTGAAGCTTTCTTT. Translating it yields CASSFYRSAEAFF.

This chain joins TRBV4-2 and TRBJ2-1; 7 bases map to TRBD1. The length of the CDR3 is 16 residues. Trimming took 1 base from V and 8 from J; bases not matched to a gene: 11. CDR1 and CDR2 (germline): LGHNA, YNFKEQ. The CDR3 nucleotides read TGTGCCAGCAGCCAAGTAAATAAAGGGGGCGCAGATGAGCAGTTCTTC. Its translation: CASSQVNKGGADEQFF.

This clonotype was detected a few times. J is TRBJ2-3 and V is TRBV12-3 or TRBV12-4, with D possibly called TRBD1 or TRBD2 (5 bases each). V was trimmed by 3 bases and J by 4 bases, leaving 11 bases between them. The CDR3 is 14 residues long. DNA for the CDR3: TGTGCCAGCAGTTTGTCAGGGAGTGCAGATACGCAGTATTTT. Amino acids: CASSLSGSADTQYF.

The rearrangement joins TRBV30 to TRBJ2-1; 10 bases align to TRBD1. The CDR3 is made up of 13 amino acids. V shed 7 bases and J 9 bases; nucleotides not matched to a gene: 9. Germline CDR1 is GTSNPN and CDR2 is SVGIG (reference sequence). The CDR3 reads CASDRGHSGEQFF. CDR3 in DNA: TGTGCCTCAGACAGGGGGCACAGTGGTGAGCAGTTCTTC. The entire variable domain, with the rest obtained from reference TRBV30 and TRBJ2-1, is as follows: SQTIHQWPATLVQPVGSPLSLECTVEGTSNPNLYWYRQAAGRGLQLLFYSVGIGQISSEVPQNLSASRPQDRQFILSSKKLLLSDSGFYLCASDRGHSGEQFFGPGTRLTVL.

The gene calls are TRBV4-1 and TRBJ1-2; D is unclear. This CDR3 is 14 amino acids long. Trimming removed 5 bases from V and 4 bases from J, with 14 bases in between. Looked up from germline, CDR1 is MGHRA and CDR2 is YSYEKL. The CDR3 DNA is TGCGCCAGCAGCGCGACGATAGCCAGCTATGGCTACACCTTC. The encoded protein is CASSATIASYGYTF.

The chain links TRBV20-1 to TRBJ2-1; the D gene is possibly TRBD2 (5 bases). Deletions cut 1 base from V and 4 bases from J, with 11 bases between. This CDR3 comprises 14 residues. Germline lookup yields CDR1 DFQATT and CDR2 SNEGSKA (reference sequence). DNA of the CDR3: TGCAGTGCTAGAGGTTCCGGGGTGTACAATGAGCAGTTCTTC. Protein: CSARGSGVYNEQFF.

The sample holds a few counts of this clonotype. The chain uses TRBV30 and TRBJ1-2, with unresolved D. There are 13 residues in the CDR3. Trimming left V 1 base short and J 8 bases short, with 14 bases between. Germline V lookup: CDR1 GTSNPN, CDR2 SVGIG (reference sequence). CDR3 protein: CAWSGGRTRGYTF. DNA for the CDR3: TGTGCCTGGAGTGGCGGCCGTACTAGGGGCTACACCTTC.

In this sample, this clonotype turned up a few times. V gene TRBV13 combines with J gene TRBJ2-1, with 10 bases fitting TRBD1. The CDR3 is 16 residues long. Germline V gene lookup returns CDR1 PRHDT and CDR2 FYEKMQ (reference sequence). The V and J ends lost 6 bases and 6 bases, in that order; junction bases with no gene match: 11. The CDR3 DNA reads TGTGCCAGCAGTCATACACCCGGGACAGGGGTCAATGAGCAGTTCTTC. This sequence encodes CASSHTPGTGVNEQFF.

In this sample, this clonotype turned up a few times. The J gene is TRBJ1-5, the V gene TRBV7-9; D is perhaps TRBD1 (6 bases). CDR3 length: 14 amino acids. Trimming stripped 4 bases from V and 4 bases from J, with 11 bases between. The germline V gene encodes CDR1 SEHNR and CDR2 FQNEAQ (reference sequence). The CDR3 DNA follows: TGTGCCAGCAGCTCTACAGGGAGGAATCAGCCCCAGCATTTT. Protein: CASSSTGRNQPQHF.

A few counts support this clonotype. The chain is built from TRBV20-1 and TRBJ2-1; tentatively, D is TRBD2 (5 bases). Germline loops: CDR1 DFQATT, CDR2 SNEGSKA (reference sequence). This CDR3 region has 14 residues. Trimming took off 6 bases at V and 1 base at J, with 13 bases between the two ends. The CDR3 DNA is TGCAGTGCCCAGACGGGAACTTCCTACAATGAGCAGTTCTTC. Translating it yields CSAQTGTSYNEQFF.

The chain combines TRBV6-2 or TRBV6-3 with TRBJ2-1; tentatively, D is TRBD2 (6 bases). Germline V gene lookup returns CDR1 MNHEY and CDR2 SVGEGT. V dropped 6 bases and J dropped 0 bases, with 12 bases sitting between them. The CDR3 covers 15 residues. The CDR3 nucleotides are TGTGCCAGCAGAAAAGCGGGTAGCTCCTACAATGAGCAGTTCTTC. This translates into CASRKAGSSYNEQFF.